This T cell receptor beta chain stems from a study of blood T cell repertoires in COVID-19. The overall study: T cells, B-cell-depleted T cells, or PBMCs provided the cDNA or gDNA that served as material.

Produced via immunoSEQ multiplex PCR; TCRdb's table is partial and in-frame only. Of 200,000 to 300,000 clones detected, roughly 83% appear once; the ten largest clones hold more than 9.5%. This CDR3 is built from 15 residues. Trimming shortened V by 1 base and J by 2 bases, and 12 bases separated the two germline ends. Germline CDR1 SGHDT, CDR2 YYEEEE. Sequenced input: peripheral blood. The chain employs TRBV5-6 and TRBJ1-1; D perhaps matches TRBD1 (5 bases). This receptor was identified in a woman of 80 years or more with acute or convalescent COVID-19. CDR3 sequence: CASSLPGVGNTEAFF. Here the CDR3 DNA reads TGTGCCAGCAGCTTGCCGGGGGTAGGCAACACTGAAGCTTTCTTT. The whole variable domain, remainder taken from reference TRBV5-6 and TRBJ1-1, is DAGVTQSPTHLIKTRGQQVTLRCSPKSGHDTVSWYQQALGQGPQFIFQYYEEEERQRGNFPDRFSGHQFPNYSSELNVNALLLGDSALYLCASSLPGVGNTEAFFGQGTRLTVV.